Below, one TCR beta chain is given with its context. Its antigen is currently unknown. V trimming: 5 bases; J trimming: 0 bases; junction bases outside the gene matches: 8. The CDR3 covers 16 residues. The germline V gene encodes CDR1 SEHNR and CDR2 FQNEAQ (reference sequence). Per sample, no less than 6 micrograms of total RNA were extracted. The data derive from a study of blood T cells in healthy people across ages. Study-level points and caveats: Naive T cell percentage and TCR beta diversity correlated strongly. Comparison with aged donors showed that long-lived donors had more naive CD4+ cells and higher diversity.

The second PCR ran about 6 to 11 cycles with a sample-barcoded 5' primer and J-beta primers. A template-switch adaptor that had 12 random nucleotides put a tag on each cDNA molecule. In TCRdb, the 5' RACE reads were re-called with MiXCR into one record per CDR3 protein. The sample holds hundreds of thousands of distinct CDR3 sequences, about 30% seen once. Sequenced: blood. The J gene is TRBJ1-1, the V gene TRBV7-9; TRBD1 matches 8 bases. This receptor was obtained from a woman aged 80 or over in good health. CDR3 nucleotides: TGTGCCAGCAGCCCCAGGACAGGGTACATGAACACTGAAGCTTTCTTT. It specifies CASSPRTGYMNTEAFF.